A selection of T cell receptor beta chains follows, all from one sample in a study of beta chain features in type 1 diabetes. Using immunoSEQ multiplex PCR, the repertoire was profiled, and TCRdb retains in-frame clones only, with some absent. The sample lists about 710,000 clones; more than 13% were seen once. Sequencing was carried out using naive CD4+ T cells from blood. The origin of the receptors is a man aged 18 to 35 with type 1 diabetes. Each CDR3 is given with its conserved first and last residue. A D gene is named only where the DNA matches it firmly. Clone size is not always given. Where it is, it says once, few, many or a class for expanded clones.

TRBJ2-2	TRBD1	TRBV5-4	19	few	TGTGCCAGCAGCTTGGAATTAGTGAGAACAGGGGGAACAAACGGGGAGCTGTTTTTT	CASSLELVRTGGTNGELFF
TRBJ1-2	NA	TRBV19	11	few	TGTGCCACCTTCTTTAACTATGGCTACACCTTC	CATFFNYGYTF
TRBJ2-2	NA	TRBV29-1	13	few	TGCAGCGCCTTGACAGCGAACACCGGGGAGCTGTTTTTT	CSALTANTGELFF
TRBJ2-3	TRBD2	TRBV29-1	15	NA	TGCAGCGTTGTGGGGACTAGCGGCCCCACAGATACGCAGTATTTT	CSVVGTSGPTDTQYF
TRBJ2-7	NA	TRBV5-4	15	few	TGTGCCAGCAGCCCTGATGTAGGGCGTAGTGACGAGCAGTACTTC	CASSPDVGRSDEQYF
TRBJ1-1	TRBD1	TRBV7-2	16	few	TGTGCCAGCAGCTGGACAGGGGGCGGAAGGACCACTGAAGCTTTCTTT	CASSWTGGGRTTEAFF
TRBJ2-1	NA	TRBV7-2	13	NA	NA	CASRISSVGEGIF
TRBJ2-7	NA	TRBV2	12	NA	TGTGCCAGCAGTCGACAGATCTACGAGCAGTACTTC	CASSRQIYEQYF
TRBJ2-1	NA	TRBV30	13	few	TGTGCCTGGAGTGTCGGACCGGTGTGGGAGCAGTTCTTC	CAWSVGPVWEQFF
TRBJ1-2	NA	TRBV18	13	NA	TGTGCCAGCTCACCACCAACGGCCAATGGCTACACCTTC	CASSPPTANGYTF
TRBJ1-5	NA	TRBV7-2	13	few	TGTGCCAGCAGCTCGGAGTTCGGTCAGCCCCAGCATTTT	CASSSEFGQPQHF
TRBJ2-5	TRBD1	TRBV29-1	14	few	TGCAGCGTTGAAAGGGACAGGGGATGGGCGACCCAGTACTTC	CSVERDRGWATQYF
TRBJ2-3	TRBD2	TRBV10-3	13	few	TGTGCCATACTAGCGCCTGGCACAGATACGCAGTATTTT	CAILAPGTDTQYF